This T cell receptor beta chain was recovered during a study of T cell changes during pregnancy in multiple sclerosis. Germline CDR1 is SGHNT and CDR2 is YYREEE (reference sequence). The V and J ends lost 0 bases and 0 bases respectively, with 9 bases between them. This CDR3 spans 15 amino acids. Sequencing was performed with immunoSEQ multiplex PCR; in TCRdb, only in-frame clones are kept and a portion is missing. Seen here are around 64,000 clones, about 93% observed once, and the top ten hold roughly 2.6%. Material: CD8+ T cells from peripheral blood mononuclear cells, obtained in the third trimester of pregnancy. V gene TRBV5-4 combines with J gene TRBJ1-2, with D perhaps TRBD1 (5 bases). This receptor was obtained from a female donor with multiple sclerosis, enrolled in a pregnancy study. CDR3: CASSLGGRANYGYTF. The CDR3 region has the DNA TGTGCCAGCAGCTTGGGGGGCAGGGCTAACTATGGCTACACCTTC.